This TCR beta chain was recovered during a study of shared clonotypes between healthy human individuals. Study-wide context: Donors had three CD4 naive, three CD4 memory, two CD8 naive and one CD8 memory plate apiece. Findings and limits, study-wide: Lower generation probabilities were found for non-shared clonotypes than for those shared by all four donors. Some naive CD4 clonotypes, about 5.5%, turned up in common across several donors.

As to this clone: The antigen is undetermined.

Negatively enriched CD4+ T cells were divided by CD45RA into naive and memory. The assay was immunoSEQ multiplex PCR, and TCRdb's table has in-frame clones only and misses some. The sample has approximately 1,500,000 clones; roughly 96% are singletons. The CDR3 runs 14 residues. Per the germline V gene, CDR1 is MDHEN and CDR2 is SYDVKM. The V end was cut by 4 bases, the J end by 8 bases, with 15 bases between. The chain couples TRBV28 to TRBJ1-5; possible D gene TRBD1, 5 bases. The sample taken for sequencing was naive CD4+ T cells sorted from blood. Subset noted: CD45RA+ positively selected. The source is a man aged 30-40 years in good health. The CDR3 coding sequence is TGTGCCAGCAGTTCGGGGGATCTCACCAAGCCCCAGCATTTT. It yields the protein CASSSGDLTKPQHF.